This T cell receptor beta chain was identified during a study of PD-1 blockade in classical Hodgkin lymphoma. Sample time point: cycle 4 day 1 (C4D1), after around six weeks of nivolumab. In every patient, relapse followed autologous stem cell transplantation, while exposure to brentuximab vedotin differed. The CDR3 is 16 residues long. Losses at the gene ends were 1 base for V and 2 bases for J; bases not matched to a gene: 5. Germline assignment: CDR1 MNHGY and CDR2 SAAAGT. Profiling relied on immunoSEQ multiplex PCR, and the TCRdb table lists in-frame clones only, not all of them. The sample contains 100,000 or so clones, 90% of which appear only once.

The receptor was derived from a human donor with classical Hodgkin lymphoma. Here the sequenced sample was peripheral blood mononuclear cells (PBMCs), taken before the fourth cycle of nivolumab. The rearrangement joins TRBV6-8 to TRBJ1-5; 7 positions match TRBD1. The CDR3 bases are TGTGCCAGCAGTTACTACAGGGGTTGGCGCAATCAGCCCCAGCATTTT. It translates to CASSYYRGWRNQPQHF.